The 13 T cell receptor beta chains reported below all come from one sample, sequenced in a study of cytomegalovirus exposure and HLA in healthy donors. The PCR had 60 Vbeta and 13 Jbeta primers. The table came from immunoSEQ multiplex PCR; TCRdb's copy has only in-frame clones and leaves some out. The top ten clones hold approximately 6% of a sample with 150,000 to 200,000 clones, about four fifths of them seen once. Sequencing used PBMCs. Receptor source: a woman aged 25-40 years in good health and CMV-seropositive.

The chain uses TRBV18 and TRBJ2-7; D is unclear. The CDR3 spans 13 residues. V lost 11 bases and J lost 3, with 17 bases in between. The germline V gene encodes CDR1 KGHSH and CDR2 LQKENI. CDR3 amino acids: CAARPDSVYEQYF. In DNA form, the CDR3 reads TGTGCCGCTCGCCCCGACTCGGTCTACGAGCAGTACTTC.

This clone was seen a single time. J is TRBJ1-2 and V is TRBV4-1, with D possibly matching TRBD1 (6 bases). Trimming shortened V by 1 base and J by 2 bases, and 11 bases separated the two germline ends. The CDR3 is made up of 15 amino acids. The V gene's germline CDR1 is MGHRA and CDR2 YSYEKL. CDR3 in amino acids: CASSQVGTPNYGYTF. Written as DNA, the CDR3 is TGCGCCAGCAGCCAAGTTGGGACACCCAACTATGGCTACACCTTC.

For the CDR3, the DNA is TGTGCCAGCAGCTTGGAGGGACAAGGGGCTAATGAAAAACTGTTTTTT. This translates into CASSLEGQGANEKLFF. The V gene is TRBV5-4, the J gene TRBJ1-4; TRBD1 is a possible D gene (6 bases). The CDR3 loop spans 16 amino acids. V was pared by 0 bases and J by 3 bases, with 12 bases between. From germline, CDR1 is SGHNT and CDR2 YYREEE (reference sequence).

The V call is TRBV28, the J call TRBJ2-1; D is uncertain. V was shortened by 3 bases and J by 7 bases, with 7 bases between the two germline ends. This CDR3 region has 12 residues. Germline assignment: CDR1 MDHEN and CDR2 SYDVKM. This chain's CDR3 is CASSLPGNEQFF. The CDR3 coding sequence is TGTGCCAGCAGTTTGCCCGGGAATGAGCAGTTCTTC. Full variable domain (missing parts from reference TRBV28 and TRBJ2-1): DVKVTQSSRYLVKRTGEKVFLECVQDMDHENMFWYRQDPGLGLRLIYFSYDVKMKEKGDIPEGYSVSREKKERFSLILESASTNQTSMYLCASSLPGNEQFFGPGTRLTVL.

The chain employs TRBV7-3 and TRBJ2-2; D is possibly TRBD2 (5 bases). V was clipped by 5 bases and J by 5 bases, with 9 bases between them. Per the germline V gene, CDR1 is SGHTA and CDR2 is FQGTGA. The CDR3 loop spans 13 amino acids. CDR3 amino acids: CASSSGPTGELFF. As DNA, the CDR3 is TGTGCCAGCAGCAGCGGACCAACCGGGGAGCTGTTTTTT. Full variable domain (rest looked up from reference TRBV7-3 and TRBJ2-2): GAGVSQTPSNKVTEKGKYVELRCDPISGHTALYWYRQSLGQGPEFLIYFQGTGAADDSGLPNDRFFAVRPEGSVSTLKIQRTERGDSAVYLCASSSGPTGELFFGEGSRLTVL.

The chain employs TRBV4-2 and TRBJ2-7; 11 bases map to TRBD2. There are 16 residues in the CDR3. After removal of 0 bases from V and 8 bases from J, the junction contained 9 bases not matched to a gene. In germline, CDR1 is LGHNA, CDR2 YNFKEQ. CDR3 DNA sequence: TGTGCCAGCAGCCAAGATCTACGGCTAGCGGGAGGCAAGCAGTACTTC. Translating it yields CASSQDLRLAGGKQYF.

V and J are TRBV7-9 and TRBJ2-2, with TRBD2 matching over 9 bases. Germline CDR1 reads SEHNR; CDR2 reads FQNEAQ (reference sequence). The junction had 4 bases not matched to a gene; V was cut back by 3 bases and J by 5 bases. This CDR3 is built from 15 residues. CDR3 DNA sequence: TGTGCCAGCAGCTTCGCCGGACTAGCGACCGGGGAGCTGTTTTTT. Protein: CASSFAGLATGELFF.

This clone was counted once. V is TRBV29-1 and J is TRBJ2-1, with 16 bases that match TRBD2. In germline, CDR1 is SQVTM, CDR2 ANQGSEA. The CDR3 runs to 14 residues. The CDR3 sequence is CGLGGLAGGREQFF. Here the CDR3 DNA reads TGCGGACTGGGGGGACTAGCGGGAGGGCGGGAGCAGTTCTTC.

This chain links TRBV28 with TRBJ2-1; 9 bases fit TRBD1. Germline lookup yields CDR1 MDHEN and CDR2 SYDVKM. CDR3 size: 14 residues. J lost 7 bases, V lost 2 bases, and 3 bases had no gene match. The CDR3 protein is CASSLGTGSNEQFF. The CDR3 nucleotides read TGTGCCAGCAGTTTAGGGACAGGGAGTAATGAGCAGTTCTTC. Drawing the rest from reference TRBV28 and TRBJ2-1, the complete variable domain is DVKVTQSSRYLVKRTGEKVFLECVQDMDHENMFWYRQDPGLGLRLIYFSYDVKMKEKGDIPEGYSVSREKKERFSLILESASTNQTSMYLCASSLGTGSNEQFFGPGTRLTVL.

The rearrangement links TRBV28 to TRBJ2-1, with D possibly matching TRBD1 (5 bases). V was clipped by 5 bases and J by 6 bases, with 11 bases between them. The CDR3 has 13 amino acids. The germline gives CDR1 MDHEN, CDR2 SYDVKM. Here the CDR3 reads CASSPGRVNEQFF. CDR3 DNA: TGTGCCAGCAGTCCCGGCAGGGTCAATGAGCAGTTCTTC.

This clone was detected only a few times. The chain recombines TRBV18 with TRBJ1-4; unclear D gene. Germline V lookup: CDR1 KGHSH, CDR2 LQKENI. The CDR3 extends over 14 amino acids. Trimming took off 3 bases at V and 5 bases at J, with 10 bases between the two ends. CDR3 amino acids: CASSPELENEKLFF. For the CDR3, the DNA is TGTGCCAGCTCACCGGAGCTAGAGAATGAAAAACTGTTTTTT.

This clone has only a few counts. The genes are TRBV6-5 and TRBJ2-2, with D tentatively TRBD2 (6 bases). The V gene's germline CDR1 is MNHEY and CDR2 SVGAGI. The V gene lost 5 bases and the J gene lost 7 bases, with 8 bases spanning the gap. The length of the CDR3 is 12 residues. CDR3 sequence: CASSPGDGELFF. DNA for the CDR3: TGTGCCAGCAGTCCGGGGGACGGGGAGCTGTTTTTT.

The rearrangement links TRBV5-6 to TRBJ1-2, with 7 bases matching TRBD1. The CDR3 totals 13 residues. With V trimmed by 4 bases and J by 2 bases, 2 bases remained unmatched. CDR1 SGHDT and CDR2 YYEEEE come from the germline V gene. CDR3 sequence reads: CASSQQGNYGYTF. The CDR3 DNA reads TGTGCCAGCAGCCAACAGGGGAACTATGGCTACACCTTC.